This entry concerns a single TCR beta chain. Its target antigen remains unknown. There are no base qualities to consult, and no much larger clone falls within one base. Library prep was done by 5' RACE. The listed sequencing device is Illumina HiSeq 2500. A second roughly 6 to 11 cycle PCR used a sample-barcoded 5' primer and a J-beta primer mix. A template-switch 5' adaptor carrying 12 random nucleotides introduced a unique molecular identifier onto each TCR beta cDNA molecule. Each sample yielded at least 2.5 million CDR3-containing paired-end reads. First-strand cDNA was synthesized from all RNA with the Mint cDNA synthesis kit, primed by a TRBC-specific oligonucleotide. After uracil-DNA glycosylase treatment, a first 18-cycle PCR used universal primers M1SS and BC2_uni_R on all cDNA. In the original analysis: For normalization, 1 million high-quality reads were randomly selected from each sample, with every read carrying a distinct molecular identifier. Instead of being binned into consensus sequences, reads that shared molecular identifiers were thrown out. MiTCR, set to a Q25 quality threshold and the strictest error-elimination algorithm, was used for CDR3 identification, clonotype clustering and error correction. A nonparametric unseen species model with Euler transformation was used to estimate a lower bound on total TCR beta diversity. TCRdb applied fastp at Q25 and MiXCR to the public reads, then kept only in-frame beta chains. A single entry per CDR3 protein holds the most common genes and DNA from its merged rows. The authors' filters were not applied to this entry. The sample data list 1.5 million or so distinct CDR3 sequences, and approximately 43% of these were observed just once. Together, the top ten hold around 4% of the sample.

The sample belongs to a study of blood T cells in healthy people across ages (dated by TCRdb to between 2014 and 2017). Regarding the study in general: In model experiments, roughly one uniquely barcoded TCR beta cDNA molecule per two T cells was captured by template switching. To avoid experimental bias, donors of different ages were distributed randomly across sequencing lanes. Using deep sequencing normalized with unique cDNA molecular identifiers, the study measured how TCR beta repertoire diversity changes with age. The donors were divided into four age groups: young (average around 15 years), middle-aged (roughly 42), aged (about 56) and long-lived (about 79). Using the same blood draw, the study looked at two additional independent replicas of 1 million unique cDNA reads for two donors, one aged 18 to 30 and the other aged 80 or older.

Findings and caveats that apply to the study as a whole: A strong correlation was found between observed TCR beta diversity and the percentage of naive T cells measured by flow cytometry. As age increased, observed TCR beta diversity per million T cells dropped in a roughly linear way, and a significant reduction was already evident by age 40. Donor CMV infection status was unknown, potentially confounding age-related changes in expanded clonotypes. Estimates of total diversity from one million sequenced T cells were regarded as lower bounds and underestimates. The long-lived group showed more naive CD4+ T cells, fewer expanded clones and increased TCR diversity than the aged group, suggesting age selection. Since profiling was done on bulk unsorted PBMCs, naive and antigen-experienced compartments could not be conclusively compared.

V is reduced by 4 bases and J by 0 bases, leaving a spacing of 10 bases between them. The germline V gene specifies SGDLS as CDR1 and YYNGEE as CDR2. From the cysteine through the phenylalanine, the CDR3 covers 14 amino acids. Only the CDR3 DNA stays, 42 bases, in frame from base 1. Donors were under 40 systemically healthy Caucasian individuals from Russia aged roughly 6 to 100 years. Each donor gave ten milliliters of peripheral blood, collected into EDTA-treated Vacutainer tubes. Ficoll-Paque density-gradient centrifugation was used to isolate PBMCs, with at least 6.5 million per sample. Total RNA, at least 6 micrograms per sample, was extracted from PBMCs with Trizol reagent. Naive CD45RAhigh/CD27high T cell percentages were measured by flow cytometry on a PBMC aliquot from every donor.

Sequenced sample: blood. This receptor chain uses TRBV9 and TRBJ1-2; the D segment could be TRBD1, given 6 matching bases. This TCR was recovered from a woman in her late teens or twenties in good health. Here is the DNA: TGTGCCAGCAGCATTGGGACACCTAACTATGGCTACACCTTC. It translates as CASSIGTPNYGYTF.